This T cell receptor beta chain was recorded in a study of T cell responses to AZD1222 COVID-19 vaccine. Only in-frame clones appear in the TCRdb table, and some are missing; sequencing was by immunoSEQ multiplex PCR. Here the sample spans over 50,000 clones, 70% to 90% being singletons. General study results and limits: As reported, nearly half of all spike-specific TCRs target variant regions that are unmutated. Donor demographics were predominantly white British with a female majority; clonal diversity may be underestimated. It was only six AZD1222 recipients who were seropositive at baseline.

V was pared by 3 bases and J by 7 bases, with 3 bases of the junction left unmatched. The CDR3 covers 14 residues. Per the germline V gene, CDR1 is MNHNS and CDR2 is SASEGT. Details on this clone: Its antigen is unknown.

This receptor was obtained from an adult who received the AZD1222 COVID-19 vaccine. The genes are TRBV6-1 and TRBJ1-6; 7 bases agree with TRBD1. Sequences were derived from peripheral blood, sampled 28 days after the second AZD1222 dose. The CDR3 nucleotides are TGTGCCAGCAGTGACAGGGGGTTGAATTCACCCCTCCACTTT. Residues: CASSDRGLNSPLHF.